This TCR beta chain was observed in a study of blood T cell repertoires in COVID-19. This clone appeared a single time. V shed 0 bases and J shed 5 bases, with 11 bases lying between them. Germline V gene sequence: CDR1 MNHNS, CDR2 SASEGT. This CDR3 is 15 amino acids long. Only in-frame clones appear in the TCRdb table, and some are missing; sequencing was by immunoSEQ multiplex PCR. The sample has around 180,000 clones, approximately 80% seen once. The clonotype originates from a human donor in a cohort sampled during active COVID-19. The rearrangement links TRBV6-1 to TRBJ1-5, with a possible D match to TRBD1 (5 bases). Sequencing used peripheral blood. CDR3 region: CASSEARTGHQPQHF. The CDR3 DNA follows: TGTGCCAGCAGTGAAGCGAGAACAGGTCATCAGCCCCAGCATTTT.